These 32 T cell receptor beta chains came from one sample sequenced in a study of human T cells and chemical hapten exposure. Regarding time point: patch test 1, 2 weeks after DPC sensitization. Specified treatment: therapeutic diphenylcyclopropenone sensitization with weekly scalp DPC. TCRdb recomputed calls from the RACE reads with MiXCR, one row per CDR3 protein. Of tens of thousands of distinct CDR3 sequences in the sample, approximately 32% were seen once. Sequencing used whole blood, obtained in connection with sensitization to the hapten diphenylcyclopropenone (DPC). These receptors were collected from a man aged 35 to 55 with alopecia areata. Some clones in this sample may be carry-over from other donors' samples.

The V and J genes are TRBV2 and TRBJ2-6, with D possibly matching TRBD2 (6 bases). Germline loops: CDR1 SNHLY, CDR2 FYNNEI. The CDR3 extends over 16 amino acids. The V and J ends lost 5 bases and 2 bases respectively, with 13 bases between them. Here the CDR3 reads CASSKLGGPGANVLTF. The CDR3 DNA sequence: TGTGCCAGCAGTAAATTGGGGGGTCCTGGGGCCAACGTCCTGACTTTC.

V is TRBV5-1 and J is TRBJ2-5, with TRBD2 as a possible D gene (6 bases). V was shortened by 2 bases and J by 1 base, with 9 bases between the two germline ends. The CDR3 consists of 14 residues. Germline V gives CDR1 SGHRS, CDR2 YFSETQ. The CDR3 loop is CASSFGLSQETQYF. CDR3 coding DNA: TGCGCCAGCAGCTTTGGACTATCCCAAGAGACCCAGTACTTC.

This clonotype was observed a handful of times. The V gene is TRBV5-1, the J gene TRBJ2-2; 10 bases are shared with TRBD2. CDR3 length equals 17 residues. Germline V CDR1 and CDR2: SGHRS, YFSETQ. The ends lost 0 bases at V and 4 bases at J; junction bases unmatched: 6. This chain's CDR3 is CASSLAVTSGSTGELFF. The CDR3, as DNA: TGCGCCAGCAGCTTGGCCGTGACTAGCGGGTCCACCGGGGAGCTGTTTTTT.

The chain uses TRBV6-6 and TRBJ2-7; 8 bases agree with TRBD1. The CDR3 is 14 residues long. Germline CDR1 MNHNY, CDR2 SVGAGI (reference sequence). The trim removed 6 bases at V and 2 bases at J, leaving 6 bases unmatched. CDR3 bases: TGTGCCAGCAGCACCGGACAGGGAACCTACGAGCAGTACTTC. Its protein product is CASSTGQGTYEQYF.

V gene TRBV7-9 combines with J gene TRBJ1-1; no firm D call. Germline V lookup: CDR1 SEHNR, CDR2 FQNEAQ (reference sequence). Trimming left V 2 bases short and J 3 bases short, with 7 bases between. This CDR3 region has 13 residues. CDR3 sequence reads: CASSLSTDTEAFF. Written as DNA, the CDR3 is TGTGCCAGCAGCTTATCCACTGACACTGAAGCTTTCTTT. Based on the CDR3 plus reference TRBV7-9 and TRBJ1-1, the full variable domain is DTGVSQNPRHKITKRGQNVTFRCDPISEHNRLYWYRQTLGQGPEFLTYFQNEAQLEKSRLLSDRFSAERPKGSFSTLEIQRTEQGDSAMYLCASSLSTDTEAFFGQGTRLTVV.

The chain joins TRBV18 to TRBJ1-1; 8 bases match TRBD1. The trim removed 4 bases at V and 0 bases at J, leaving 7 bases unmatched. Germline CDR1 KGHSH, CDR2 LQKENI. This CDR3 comprises 16 residues. Written as DNA, the CDR3 is TGTGCCAGCTCACTAACTCTGACAGGGGTGAACACTGAAGCTTTCTTT. Translation gives CASSLTLTGVNTEAFF.

The rearrangement links TRBV14 to TRBJ2-6, with D perhaps TRBD1 (5 bases). CDR3 length: 18 residues. Per the germline V gene, CDR1 is SGHDN and CDR2 is FVKESK. The V gene lost 2 bases and the J gene lost 0 bases, with 14 bases spanning the gap. This CDR3 reads CASSQFKGFPSGANVLTF. The CDR3 DNA reads TGTGCCAGCAGCCAATTTAAGGGGTTCCCCTCTGGGGCCAACGTCCTGACTTTC.

This rearrangement joins TRBV12-3 or TRBV12-4 to TRBJ2-7; D could derive from TRBD1 or TRBD2 (7 bases each). V dropped 4 bases and J dropped 3 bases, with 16 bases sitting between them. The CDR3 length is 15 residues. DNA of the CDR3: TGTGCCAGCAGTTGGGGAGGGGGACAGAGCTACGAGCAGTACTTC. This codes for CASSWGGGQSYEQYF.

The chain joins TRBV18 to TRBJ1-5, with D hard to call. Per germline, CDR1 KGHSH and CDR2 LQKENI. V was pared by 3 bases and J by 3 bases, with 3 bases between. The CDR3 consists of 12 residues. The CDR3 DNA sequence: TGTGCCAGCTCACCTAACAATCAGCCCCAGCATTTT. This gives the protein CASSPNNQPQHF.

The chain is built from TRBV7-2 and TRBJ2-3, with 10 bases aligning to TRBD2. The CDR3 sequence is 15 residues long. The V and J ends lost 6 bases and 2 bases, in that order; junction bases with no gene match: 5. Germline V gene sequence: CDR1 SGHTA, CDR2 FQGNSA. CDR3 nucleotides: TGTGCCAGCAGGGTAGCGGGAGGTCCCACAGATACGCAGTATTTT. Translated: CASRVAGGPTDTQYF.

A few counts support this clonotype. The chain joins TRBV4-3 to TRBJ1-1; the D is unclear. Germline V gene sequence: CDR1 LGHNA, CDR2 YSLEER. This CDR3 contains 13 residues. V lost 4 bases and J lost 1, with 7 bases in between. CDR3 in DNA: TGCGCCAGCAGCCTGGCGGCGAACACTGAAGCTTTCTTT. It encodes CASSLAANTEAFF.

V is TRBV20-1 and J is TRBJ1-1; 7 bases fit TRBD1. This CDR3 spans 12 amino acids. The germline CDR1 and CDR2 sequences are DFQATT and SNEGSKA (reference sequence). The V gene end was trimmed by 5 bases and the J gene end by 5 bases; junction bases not matched to a gene: 5. Here the CDR3 DNA reads TGCAGTGCTGAGGGGGCGCGGACTGAAGCTTTCTTT. Protein: CSAEGARTEAFF.

The CDR3 loop is CSVDAGGTDTQYF. CDR3 nucleotide sequence: TGCAGCGTTGATGCGGGTGGCACAGATACGCAGTATTTT. The chain joins TRBV29-1 to TRBJ2-3; a possible D gene is TRBD2 (5 bases). Per germline, CDR1 SQVTM and CDR2 ANQGSEA. With 3 bases removed from V and 1 base from J, the gap between germline ends came to 8 bases. This CDR3 contains 13 residues.

The V call is TRBV20-1, the J call TRBJ2-1; 13 bases line up with TRBD2. The V segment lost 5 bases and the J segment 6 bases; nucleotides outside the gene matches: 7. Germline values: CDR1 DFQATT, CDR2 SNEGSKA (reference sequence). The length of the CDR3 is 15 residues. The CDR3 sequence: CSAARTSGRGNEQFF. The CDR3 bases are TGCAGTGCTGCAAGGACTAGCGGGAGAGGCAATGAGCAGTTCTTC.

This chain links TRBV9 with TRBJ1-3; perhaps TRBD1 as D (5 bases). V was clipped by 3 bases and J by 0 bases, with 10 bases between them. Germline CDR1 reads SGDLS; CDR2 reads YYNGEE. The CDR3 is 15 amino acids. The CDR3 here is CASSAQGLSGNTIYF. The CDR3 DNA reads as TGTGCCAGCAGCGCGCAGGGCCTCTCTGGAAACACCATATATTTT.

This clonotype has only a few counts. The rearrangement uses TRBV9 and TRBJ2-5; TRBD1 agrees at 7 bases. This CDR3 has 15 amino acids. The junction had 8 bases not matched to a gene; V was cut back by 4 bases and J by 2 bases. Germline loops: CDR1 SGDLS, CDR2 YYNGEE. The CDR3 bases are TGTGCCAGCAGCCCTACGACAGGGTATCAAGAGACCCAGTACTTC. It specifies CASSPTTGYQETQYF.

This clonotype was counted a few times. This sequence joins TRBV28 and TRBJ1-1, with a weak D call TRBD1 (5 bases). The germline V gene encodes CDR1 MDHEN and CDR2 SYDVKM. The CDR3 extends over 14 amino acids. Trimming took off 2 bases at V and 1 base at J, with 8 bases between the two ends. This CDR3 is CASSLVQGNTEAFF. CDR3 bases: TGTGCCAGCAGTTTAGTCCAGGGGAACACTGAAGCTTTCTTT.

The chain joins TRBV7-2 to TRBJ1-1; the D gene is possibly TRBD1 (5 bases). Looked up from germline, CDR1 is SGHTA and CDR2 is FQGNSA. This CDR3 is built from 16 residues. Trimming removed 4 bases at V and 4 bases at J, with 19 bases between. The CDR3 sequence: CASSYVPGGWVTEAFF. CDR3 DNA sequence: TGTGCCAGCAGCTATGTCCCGGGGGGGTGGGTCACTGAAGCTTTCTTT.

This clonotype has a single count. The gene calls are TRBV9 and TRBJ1-6; possibly TRBD1 for D (5 bases). The CDR3 extends over 15 amino acids. Germline values: CDR1 SGDLS, CDR2 YYNGEE. V shed 1 base and J shed 8 bases, with 13 bases lying between them. CDR3 protein: CASSVQGLADSPLHF. CDR3 in DNA: TGTGCCAGCAGCGTACAGGGCTTGGCCGATTCACCCCTCCACTTT. Combining the CDR3 with reference TRBV9 and TRBJ1-6 gives the whole variable domain DSGVTQTPKHLITATGQRVTLRCSPRSGDLSVYWYQQSLDQGLQFLIQYYNGEERAKGNILERFSAQQFPDLHSELNLSSLELGDSALYFCASSVQGLADSPLHFGNGTRLTVT.

This chain links TRBV18 with TRBJ2-7, with 7 bases lining up with TRBD1. The CDR3 loop spans 14 amino acids. J gave up 6 bases and V 1 base, and 6 bases lay outside the gene matches. Germline V CDR1 and CDR2: KGHSH, LQKENI. The CDR3, as DNA: TGTGCCAGCTCACCACTTAAGACAGGGCCCGAGCAGTACTTC. Encoded protein: CASSPLKTGPEQYF.

This clonotype was counted a few times. The V call is TRBV20-1, the J call TRBJ2-5, with D perhaps given as TRBD1 or TRBD2 (5 bases each). CDR1 is DFQATT, CDR2 SNEGSKA, per germline (reference sequence). The CDR3 has 16 residues. V lost 0 bases and J 5 bases, leaving 19 bases between the germline ends. CDR3 in amino acids: CSARDSGRTGGETQYF. In DNA, the CDR3 is TGCAGTGCTAGAGACTCAGGACGCACAGGCGGGGAGACCCAGTACTTC.

This clonotype has only a few counts. The chain employs TRBV6-1 and TRBJ1-6; D gene ambiguous. This CDR3 is 12 amino acids long. Trimming shortened V by 1 base and J by 10 bases, and 5 bases separated the two germline ends. Germline CDR1 reads MNHNS; CDR2 reads SASEGT. CDR3 DNA sequence: TGTGCCAGCAGTGAAGGGAAATCACCCCTCCACTTT. Translation gives CASSEGKSPLHF.

The chain is built from TRBV20-1 and TRBJ2-1; TRBD2 agrees at 8 bases. This CDR3 spans 16 amino acids. CDR1 is DFQATT and CDR2 is SNEGSKA in the germline V gene (reference sequence). Trimming cost V 6 bases and J 2 bases; bases outside gene matches: 12. The CDR3 sequence: CSAIPPSGPPYNEQFF. CDR3 DNA: TGCAGTGCGATCCCTCCTAGCGGGCCCCCCTACAATGAGCAGTTCTTC.

The chain joins TRBV30 to TRBJ2-2; D may be TRBD2 (6 bases). This CDR3 is 15 amino acids long. The V end lost 5 bases, the J end lost 0 bases, and 13 bases lay between the germline ends. Germline V gene lookup returns CDR1 GTSNPN and CDR2 SVGIG (reference sequence). CDR3 sequence: CAWERGEANTGELFF. CDR3 DNA sequence: TGTGCCTGGGAGCGAGGGGAGGCGAACACCGGGGAGCTGTTTTTT. The full variable domain, completed using reference TRBV30 and TRBJ2-2, is SQTIHQWPATLVQPVGSPLSLECTVEGTSNPNLYWYRQAAGRGLQLLFYSVGIGQISSEVPQNLSASRPQDRQFILSSKKLLLSDSGFYLCAWERGEANTGELFFGEGSRLTVL.

This chain uses TRBV12-3 or TRBV12-4 with TRBJ1-5; D ambiguous. V was shortened by 5 bases and J by 4 bases, with 6 bases between the two germline ends. This CDR3 region has 12 residues. The CDR3 protein is CASSPANQPQHF. CDR3 coding DNA: TGTGCCAGCAGTCCTGCTAATCAGCCCCAGCATTTT.

This chain connects TRBV20-1 to TRBJ2-2; 7 bases fit TRBD1. The J segment lost 3 bases and the V segment lost 1 base, leaving 5 bases of the junction unmatched. The CDR3 spans 15 residues. Germline CDR1 reads DFQATT; CDR2 reads SNEGSKA (reference sequence). This CDR3 reads CSARADRVYTGELFF. CDR3 coding DNA: TGCAGTGCTAGAGCAGACAGGGTCTACACCGGGGAGCTGTTTTTT.

V usage is TRBV12-3 or TRBV12-4 and J usage is TRBJ1-5; 10 bases are a match to TRBD1. V lost 3 bases and J lost 9; bases outside the gene matches: 5. The CDR3 contains 14 residues. The CDR3 DNA sequence: TGTGCCAGCAGTTTCCGGGACAGGGGTCGGCCCCAGCATTTT. This sequence encodes CASSFRDRGRPQHF.

This chain uses TRBV24-1 with TRBJ2-3, with a weak D call TRBD2 (5 bases). V gave up 9 bases and J gave up 2 bases, with 14 bases separating them. Germline V gene data show CDR1 as KGHDR and CDR2 as SFDVKD. The CDR3 extends over 14 amino acids. The CDR3 region has the DNA TGTGCCACCCGCCGGGGTCAGAACACAGATACGCAGTATTTT. This encodes CATRRGQNTDTQYF.

V gene TRBV12-3 or TRBV12-4 combines with J gene TRBJ2-7, with a possible D match to TRBD2 (6 bases). V was trimmed by 5 bases and J by 6 bases, leaving 17 bases between them. There are 14 residues in the CDR3. The CDR3 loop is CASSPHRRGSEQYF. CDR3 in DNA: TGTGCCAGCAGTCCCCACAGGAGGGGAAGCGAGCAGTACTTC.

V is TRBV19 and J is TRBJ1-5; D might be TRBD1 (5 bases). The CDR3 spans 15 residues. The V gene's germline CDR1 is LNHDA and CDR2 SQIVND (reference sequence). V dropped 3 bases and J dropped 0 bases, with 9 bases sitting between them. CDR3 bases: TGTGCCAGTAGTATGACAGCGTATAGCAATCAGCCCCAGCATTTT. Its protein is CASSMTAYSNQPQHF.

This rearrangement joins TRBV7-6 to TRBJ2-3; 8 bases map to TRBD2. CDR3 length equals 15 residues. Germline V lookup: CDR1 SGHVS, CDR2 FNYEAQ. V lost 1 base and J lost 3; bases outside the gene matches: 3. DNA for the CDR3: TGTGCCAGCAGCTTAGGGACTAGCCAAACAGATACGCAGTATTTT. Encoded protein: CASSLGTSQTDTQYF.

This clonotype appeared a single time. The V gene is TRBV12-3 or TRBV12-4, the J gene TRBJ2-7; possibly TRBD2 for D (5 bases). The V end was cut by 3 bases, the J end by 4 bases, with 10 bases between. The CDR3 sequence is 13 residues long. The CDR3 sequence: CASSFGLPYEQYF. CDR3 bases: TGTGCCAGCAGTTTCGGACTTCCTTACGAGCAGTACTTC.